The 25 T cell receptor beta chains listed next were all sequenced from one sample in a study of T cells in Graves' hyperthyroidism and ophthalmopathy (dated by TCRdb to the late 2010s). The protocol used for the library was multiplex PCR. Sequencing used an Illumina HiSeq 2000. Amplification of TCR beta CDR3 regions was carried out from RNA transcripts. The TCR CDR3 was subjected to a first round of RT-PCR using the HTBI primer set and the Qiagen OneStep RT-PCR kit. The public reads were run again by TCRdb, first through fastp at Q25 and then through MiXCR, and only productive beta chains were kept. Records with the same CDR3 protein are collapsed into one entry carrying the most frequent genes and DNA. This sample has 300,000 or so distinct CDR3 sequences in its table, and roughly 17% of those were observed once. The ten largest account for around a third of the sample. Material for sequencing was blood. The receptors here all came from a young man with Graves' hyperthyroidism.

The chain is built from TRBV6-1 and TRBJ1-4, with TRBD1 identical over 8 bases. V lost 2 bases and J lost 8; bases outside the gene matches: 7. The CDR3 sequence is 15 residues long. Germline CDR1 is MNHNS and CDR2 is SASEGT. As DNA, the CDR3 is TGTGCCAGCAGTGAACAGGGGGCTTTGAAGGAAAAACTGTTTTTT. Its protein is CASSEQGALKEKLFF.

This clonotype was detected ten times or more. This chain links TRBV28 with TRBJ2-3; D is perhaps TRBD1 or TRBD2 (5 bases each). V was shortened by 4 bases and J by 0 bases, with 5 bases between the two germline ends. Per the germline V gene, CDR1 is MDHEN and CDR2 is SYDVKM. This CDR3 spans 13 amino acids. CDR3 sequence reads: CASSWDSTDTQYF. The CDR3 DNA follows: TGTGCCAGCAGTTGGGACAGCACAGATACGCAGTATTTT.

The CDR3 loop is CASSEAPTTDTQYF. As DNA, the CDR3 is TGTGCCAGCAGTGAAGCCCCTACCACAGATACGCAGTATTTT. The gene calls are TRBV6-1 and TRBJ2-3; D not certain. This CDR3 region has 14 residues. CDR1 MNHNS and CDR2 SASEGT come from the germline V gene. The V end lost 0 bases, the J end lost 2 bases, and 6 bases lay between the germline ends.

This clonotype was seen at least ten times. The CDR3 loop is CASSLRSTYEQYF. For the CDR3, the DNA is TGTGCCAGCAGCTTACGGTCTACCTACGAGCAGTACTTC. V usage is TRBV11-2 and J usage is TRBJ2-7; D is unclear. With 2 bases removed from V and 2 bases from J, the gap between germline ends came to 7 bases. The CDR3 spans 13 residues. CDR1 is SGHAT, CDR2 FQNNGV, per germline.

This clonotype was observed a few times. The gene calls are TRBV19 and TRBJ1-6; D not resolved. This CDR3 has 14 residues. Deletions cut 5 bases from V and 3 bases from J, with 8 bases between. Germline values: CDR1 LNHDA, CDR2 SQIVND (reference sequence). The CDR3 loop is CASSGDFYNSPLHF. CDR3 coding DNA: TGTGCCAGTAGTGGAGATTTCTATAATTCACCCCTCCACTTT.

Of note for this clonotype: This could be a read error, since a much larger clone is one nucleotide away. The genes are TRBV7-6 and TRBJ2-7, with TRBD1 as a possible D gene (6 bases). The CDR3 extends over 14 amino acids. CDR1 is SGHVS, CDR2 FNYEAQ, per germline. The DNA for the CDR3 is TGTGCCAGCAGCCCCACAGGGAATACCTACGAGCAGCACTTC. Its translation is CASSPTGNTYEQHF.

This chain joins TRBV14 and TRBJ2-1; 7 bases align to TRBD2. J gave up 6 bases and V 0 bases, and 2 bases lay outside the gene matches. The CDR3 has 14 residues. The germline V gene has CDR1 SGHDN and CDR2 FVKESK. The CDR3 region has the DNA TGTGCCAGCAGCCAAGAAGCTAGCGGCAATGAGCAGTTCTTC. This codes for CASSQEASGNEQFF. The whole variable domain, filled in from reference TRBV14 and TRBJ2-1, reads EAGVTQFPSHSVIEKGQTVTLRCDPISGHDNLYWYRRVMGKEIKFLLHFVKESKQDESGMPNNRFLAERTGGTYSTLKVQPAELEDSGVYFCASSQEASGNEQFFGPGTRLTVL.

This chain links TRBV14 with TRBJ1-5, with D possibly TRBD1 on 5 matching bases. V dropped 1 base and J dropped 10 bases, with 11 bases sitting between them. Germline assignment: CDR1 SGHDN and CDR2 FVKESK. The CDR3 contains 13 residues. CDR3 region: CASSQVGGSPQHF. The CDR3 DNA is TGTGCCAGCAGCCAAGTGGGGGGGTCCCCCCAGCATTTT.

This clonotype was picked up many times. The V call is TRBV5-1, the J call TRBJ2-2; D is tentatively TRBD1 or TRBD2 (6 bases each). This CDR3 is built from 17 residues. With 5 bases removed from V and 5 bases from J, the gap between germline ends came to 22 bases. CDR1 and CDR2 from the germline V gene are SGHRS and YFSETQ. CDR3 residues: CASRRTQGRGGTGELFF. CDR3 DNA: TGCGCCAGCAGACGTACCCAGGGGCGTGGGGGGACCGGGGAGCTGTTTTTT.

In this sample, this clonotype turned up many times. The CDR3 DNA reads as TGTGCCAGCAGCTTATTGTCCTCTTCTTTTGACAACGAGCAGTACTTC. It is translated as CASSLLSSSFDNEQYF. This chain connects TRBV11-3 to TRBJ2-7; D is uncertain. The germline V and J ends were trimmed by 2 bases and 5 bases, with 19 bases remaining between them. Germline V CDR1 and CDR2: SGHNT, YENEEA. The CDR3 spans 16 residues.

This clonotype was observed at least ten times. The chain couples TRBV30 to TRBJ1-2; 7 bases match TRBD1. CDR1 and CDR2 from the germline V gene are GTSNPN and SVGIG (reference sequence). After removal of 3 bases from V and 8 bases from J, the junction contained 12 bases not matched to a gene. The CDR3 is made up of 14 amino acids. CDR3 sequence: CAWRIQGTMDGYTF. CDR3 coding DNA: TGTGCCTGGAGGATACAGGGGACCATGGACGGCTACACCTTC.

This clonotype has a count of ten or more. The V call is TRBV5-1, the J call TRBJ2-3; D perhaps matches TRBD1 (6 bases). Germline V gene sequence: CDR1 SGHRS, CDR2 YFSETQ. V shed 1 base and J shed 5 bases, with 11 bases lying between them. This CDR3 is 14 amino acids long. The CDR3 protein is CASSLLQGEDTQYF. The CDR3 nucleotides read TGCGCCAGCAGCTTGTTACAGGGCGAAGATACGCAGTATTTT.

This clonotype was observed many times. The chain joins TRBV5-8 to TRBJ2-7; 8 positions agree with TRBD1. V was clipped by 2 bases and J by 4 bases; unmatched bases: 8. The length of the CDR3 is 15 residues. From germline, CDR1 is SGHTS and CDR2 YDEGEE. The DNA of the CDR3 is TGTGCCAGCAGCTTAAGGCGGGACAGGCATTACGAGCAGTACTTC. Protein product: CASSLRRDRHYEQYF.

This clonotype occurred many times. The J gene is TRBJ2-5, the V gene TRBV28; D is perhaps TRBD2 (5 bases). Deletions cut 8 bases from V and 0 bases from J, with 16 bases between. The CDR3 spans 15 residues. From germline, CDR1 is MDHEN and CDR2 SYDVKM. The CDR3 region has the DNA TGTGCCAGCTTTCGGGTCGGGGATTACCAAGAGACCCAGTACTTC. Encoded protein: CASFRVGDYQETQYF.

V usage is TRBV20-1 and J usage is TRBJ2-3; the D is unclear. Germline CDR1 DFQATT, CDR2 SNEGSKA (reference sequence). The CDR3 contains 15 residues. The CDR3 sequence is CSVPPGRSTPDTQYF. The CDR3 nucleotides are TGCAGCGTGCCTCCGGGTCGATCCACCCCAGATACGCAGTATTTT.

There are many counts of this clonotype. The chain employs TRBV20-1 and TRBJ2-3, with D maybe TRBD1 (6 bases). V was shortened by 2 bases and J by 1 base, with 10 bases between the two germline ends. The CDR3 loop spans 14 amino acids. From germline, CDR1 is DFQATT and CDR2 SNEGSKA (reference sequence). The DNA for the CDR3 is TGCAGTGCTAGATCGTCAGGGGGCACAGATACGCAGTATTTT. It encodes CSARSSGGTDTQYF.

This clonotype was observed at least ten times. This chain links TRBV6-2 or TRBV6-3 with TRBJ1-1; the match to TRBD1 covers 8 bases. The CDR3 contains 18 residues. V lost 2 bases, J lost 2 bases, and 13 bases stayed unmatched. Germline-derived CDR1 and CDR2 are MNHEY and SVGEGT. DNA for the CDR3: TGTGCCAGCAGTTACGATCCGCGCAGGGGGCAAGCTAACACTGAAGCTTTCTTT. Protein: CASSYDPRRGQANTEAFF.

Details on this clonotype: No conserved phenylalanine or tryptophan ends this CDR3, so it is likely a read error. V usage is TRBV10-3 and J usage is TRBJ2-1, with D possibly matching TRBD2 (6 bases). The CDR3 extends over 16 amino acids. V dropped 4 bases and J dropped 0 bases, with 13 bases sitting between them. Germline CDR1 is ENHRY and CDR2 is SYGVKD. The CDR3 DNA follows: TGTGCCATCAGTGTTCTGGACGGGAGCTCCTACAATGAGCAGTTCTCC. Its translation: CAISVLDGSSYNEQFS.

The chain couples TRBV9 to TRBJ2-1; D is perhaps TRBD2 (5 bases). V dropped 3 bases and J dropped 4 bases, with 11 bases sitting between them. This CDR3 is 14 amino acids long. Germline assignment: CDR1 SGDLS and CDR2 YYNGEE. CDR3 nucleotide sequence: TGTGCCAGCAGCGCCCAAGAGGGATACAATGAGCAGTTCTTC. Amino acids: CASSAQEGYNEQFF.

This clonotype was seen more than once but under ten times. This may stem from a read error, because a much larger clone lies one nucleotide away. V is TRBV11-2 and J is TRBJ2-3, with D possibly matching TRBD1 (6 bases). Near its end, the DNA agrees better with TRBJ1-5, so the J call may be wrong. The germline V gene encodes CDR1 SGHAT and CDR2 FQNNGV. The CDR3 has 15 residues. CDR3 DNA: TGTGCCAGCAGCTACATAAAATGGGACACAGATACGCAGCATTTT. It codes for CASSYIKWDTDTQHF.

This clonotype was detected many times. DNA of the CDR3: TGTGCCAGCAGCCCACAACTCGGCCTGGTAGCTTTCTTT. Encoded protein: CASSPQLGLVAFF. The rearrangement uses TRBV12-3 or TRBV12-4 and TRBJ1-1; no firm D call. V lost 6 bases and J 10 bases, leaving 18 bases between the germline ends. CDR3 length: 13 residues.

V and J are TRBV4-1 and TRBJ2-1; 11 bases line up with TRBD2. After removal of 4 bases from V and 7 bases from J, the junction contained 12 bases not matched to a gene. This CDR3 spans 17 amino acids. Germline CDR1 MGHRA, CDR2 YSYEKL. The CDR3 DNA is TGCGCCAGCAGCCGCACCGCCGGGACTAGCGGATCTAATGAGCAGTTCTTC. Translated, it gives CASSRTAGTSGSNEQFF.

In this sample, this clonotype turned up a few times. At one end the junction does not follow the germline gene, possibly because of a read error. CDR3 in DNA: TGTGCCGGCAGTTCCTACTTTGGGGCCAACGTCCTGACTTTC. This encodes CAGSSYFGANVLTF. The chain is built from TRBV11-2 and TRBJ2-6; D gene unclear. Germline lookup yields CDR1 SGHAT and CDR2 FQNNGV. The CDR3 covers 14 residues. Filled out from reference TRBV11-2 and TRBJ2-6, the complete variable domain reads EAGVAQSPRYKIIEKRQSVAFWCNPISGHATLYWYQQILGQGPKLLIQFQNNGVVDDSQLPKDRFSAERLKGVDSTLKIQPAKLEDSAVYLCAGSSYFGANVLTFGAGSRLTVL.

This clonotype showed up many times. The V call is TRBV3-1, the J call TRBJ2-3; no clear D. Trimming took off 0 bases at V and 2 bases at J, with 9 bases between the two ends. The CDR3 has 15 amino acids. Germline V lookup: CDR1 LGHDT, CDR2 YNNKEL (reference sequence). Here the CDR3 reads CASSQEGISTDTQYF. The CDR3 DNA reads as TGTGCCAGCAGCCAAGAGGGAATATCCACAGATACGCAGTATTTT.

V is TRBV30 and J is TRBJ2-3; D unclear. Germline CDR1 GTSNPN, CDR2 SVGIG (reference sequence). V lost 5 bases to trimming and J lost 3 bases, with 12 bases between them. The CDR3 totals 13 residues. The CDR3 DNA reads TGTGCCTGGTCCATGTCAACGACAGATACGCAGTATTTT. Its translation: CAWSMSTTDTQYF.